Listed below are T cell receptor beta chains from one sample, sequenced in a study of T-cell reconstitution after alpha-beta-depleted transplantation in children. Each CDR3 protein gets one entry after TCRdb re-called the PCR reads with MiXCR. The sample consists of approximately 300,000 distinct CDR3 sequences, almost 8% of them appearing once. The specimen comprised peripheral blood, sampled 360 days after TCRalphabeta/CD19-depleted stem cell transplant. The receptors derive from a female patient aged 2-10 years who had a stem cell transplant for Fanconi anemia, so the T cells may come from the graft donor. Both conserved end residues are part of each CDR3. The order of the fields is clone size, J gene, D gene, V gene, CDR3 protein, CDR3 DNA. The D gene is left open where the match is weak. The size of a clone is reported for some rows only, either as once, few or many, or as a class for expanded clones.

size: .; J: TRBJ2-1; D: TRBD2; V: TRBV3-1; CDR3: CASSPSIAGELLNEQFF; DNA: TGTGCCAGCAGCCCCTCGATCGCGGGGGAATTACTCAATGAGCAGTTCTTC
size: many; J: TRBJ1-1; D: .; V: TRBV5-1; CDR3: CASSLEGRTEAFF; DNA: TGCGCCAGCAGCTTGGAAGGTCGGACTGAAGCTTTCTTT
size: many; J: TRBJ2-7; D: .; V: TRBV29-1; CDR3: CSVTTGSYEQYF; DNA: TGCAGCGTTACGACAGGCTCCTACGAGCAGTACTTC
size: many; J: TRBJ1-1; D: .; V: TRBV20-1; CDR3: CSESTLNTEAFF; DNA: TGCAGTGAATCGACCCTGAACACTGAAGCTTTCTTT
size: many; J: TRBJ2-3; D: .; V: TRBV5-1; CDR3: CASSSLAADTQYF; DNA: TGCGCCAGCAGCTCGCTCGCCGCAGATACGCAGTATTTT
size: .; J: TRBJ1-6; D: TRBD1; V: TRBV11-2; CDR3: CASSLEGQGVFQWGSPLHF; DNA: TGTGCCAGCAGCTTAGAGGGACAGGGTGTTTTTCAGTGGGGTTCACCCCTCCACTTT
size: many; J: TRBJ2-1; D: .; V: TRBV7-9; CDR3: CASTLVAGRIDEQFF; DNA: TGTGCCAGCACCCTCGTGGCAGGGAGGATCGATGAGCAGTTCTTC
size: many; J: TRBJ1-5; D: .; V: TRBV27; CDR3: CASSLDRFQPQHF; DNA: TGTGCCAGCAGTTTAGATCGTTTTCAGCCCCAGCATTTT
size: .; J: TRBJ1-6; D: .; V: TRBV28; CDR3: CASSFSGTGSALHF; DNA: TGTGCCAGCAGTTTTTCCGGGACGGGGTCAGCCCTCCACTTT
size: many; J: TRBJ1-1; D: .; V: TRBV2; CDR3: CASNPLNTEAFF; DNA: TGTGCCAGCAATCCGCTGAACACTGAAGCTTTCTTT
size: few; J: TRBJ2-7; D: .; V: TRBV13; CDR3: CASSPIQGREQYF; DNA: TGTGCCAGCAGCCCAATTCAGGGACGCGAGCAGTACTTC
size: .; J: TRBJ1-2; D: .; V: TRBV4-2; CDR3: CASSQWAEGYTF; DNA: TGTGCCAGCAGCCAATGGGCGGAGGGCTACACCTTC
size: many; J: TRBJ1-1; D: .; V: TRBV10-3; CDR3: CAISEGRTEAFF; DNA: TGTGCCATCAGTGAGGGACGGACTGAAGCTTTCTTT
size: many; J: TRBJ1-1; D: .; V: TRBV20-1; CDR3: CSAKGFPGLGTAFF; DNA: TGCAGTGCTAAAGGGTTCCCAGGCCTCGGGACGGCTTTCTTT
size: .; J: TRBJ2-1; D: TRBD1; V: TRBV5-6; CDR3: CASSLAGTGWFNEQFF; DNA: TGTGCCAGCAGCTTGGCCGGGACAGGGTGGTTCAATGAGCAGTTCTTC
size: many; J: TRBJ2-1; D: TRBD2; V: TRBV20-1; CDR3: CSAKKTGGLGDEQFF; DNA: TGCAGTGCCAAAAAAACGGGGGGGCTAGGCGATGAGCAGTTCTTC
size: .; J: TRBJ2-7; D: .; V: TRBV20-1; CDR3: CSAGNSAYEQYF; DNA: TGCAGTGCCGGGAACAGCGCCTACGAGCAGTACTTC
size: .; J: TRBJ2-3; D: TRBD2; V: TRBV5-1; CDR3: CASSLVPLAGRTDTQYF; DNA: TGCGCCAGCAGCTTGGTTCCCCTAGCGGGGCGCACAGATACGCAGTATTTT
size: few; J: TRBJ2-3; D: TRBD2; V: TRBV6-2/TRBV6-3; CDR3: CASSYVGLGRGDTQYF; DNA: TGTGCCAGCAGTTACGTGGGACTAGGTCGTGGGGATACGCAGTATTTT
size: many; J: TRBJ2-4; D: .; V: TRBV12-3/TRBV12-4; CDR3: CASTWGAGKNIQYF; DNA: TGTGCCAGCACCTGGGGGGCAGGGAAAAACATTCAGTACTTC
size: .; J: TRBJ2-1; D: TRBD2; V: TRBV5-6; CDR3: CASSLDGLAYNEQFF; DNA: TGTGCCAGCAGCTTGGATGGACTAGCGTACAATGAGCAGTTCTTC
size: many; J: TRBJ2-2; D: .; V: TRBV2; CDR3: CASSRRGSLNTGELFF; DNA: TGTGCCAGCAGTAGAAGAGGCAGTTTGAACACCGGGGAGCTGTTTTTT
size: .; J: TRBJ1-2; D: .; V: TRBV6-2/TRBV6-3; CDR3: CASSTRMTRENYGYTF; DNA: TGTGCCAGCAGTACGAGGATGACAAGAGAAAACTATGGCTACACCTTC
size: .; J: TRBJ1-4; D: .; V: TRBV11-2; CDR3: CASSPRGREKLFF; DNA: TGTGCCAGCAGCCCGCGGGGCCGTGAAAAACTGTTTTTT
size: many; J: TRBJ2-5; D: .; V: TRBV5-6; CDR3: CASSIDLGETQYF; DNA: TGTGCCAGCAGCATCGATTTGGGGGAGACCCAGTACTTC
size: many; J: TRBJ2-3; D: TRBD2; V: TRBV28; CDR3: CASRQAGGTDTQYF; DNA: TGTGCCAGCAGGCAAGCGGGGGGCACAGATACGCAGTATTTT
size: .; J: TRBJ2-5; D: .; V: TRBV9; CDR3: CASSVEGGGETQYF; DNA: TGTGCCAGCAGCGTAGAGGGCGGCGGAGAGACCCAGTACTTC
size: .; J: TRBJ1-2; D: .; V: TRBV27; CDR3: CASSLSVTNYGYTF; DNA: TGTGCCAGCAGTTTATCAGTGACCAACTATGGCTACACCTTC
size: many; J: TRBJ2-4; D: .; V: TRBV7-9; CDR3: CASSFAAIKNIQYF; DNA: TGTGCCAGCAGCTTCGCCGCTATCAAAAACATTCAGTACTTC
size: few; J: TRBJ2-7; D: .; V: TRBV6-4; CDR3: CASQVTRYQGLPYEQYF; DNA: TGTGCCAGCCAGGTCACCCGGTACCAGGGCCTTCCTTACGAGCAGTACTTC
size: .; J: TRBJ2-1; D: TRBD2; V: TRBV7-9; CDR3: CASSPPLVSSGRNEQFF; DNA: TGTGCCAGCAGCCCCCCGTTAGTGTCTAGCGGCCGCAATGAGCAGTTCTTC
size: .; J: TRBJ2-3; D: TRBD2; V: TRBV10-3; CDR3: CAISESSGGGSDTQYF; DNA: TGTGCCATCAGTGAGTCAAGCGGGGGGGGGTCAGATACGCAGTATTTT
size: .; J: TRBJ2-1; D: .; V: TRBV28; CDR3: CASSLLGENEQFF; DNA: TGTGCCAGCAGTTTATTGGGCGAAAATGAGCAGTTCTTC
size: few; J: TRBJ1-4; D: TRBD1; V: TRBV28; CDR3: CASNQLGDPGGDGEKLFF; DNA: TGTGCCAGCAACCAGCTAGGGGACCCAGGGGGCGATGGGGAAAAACTGTTTTTT
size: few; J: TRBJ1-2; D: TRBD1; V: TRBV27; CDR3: CASSLYRGRNYGYTF; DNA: TGTGCCAGCAGTCTATACAGGGGGCGCAACTATGGCTACACCTTC
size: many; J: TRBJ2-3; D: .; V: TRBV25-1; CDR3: CASSEFRGPTDTQYF; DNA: TGTGCCAGCAGTGAATTCCGGGGGCCCACAGATACGCAGTATTTT
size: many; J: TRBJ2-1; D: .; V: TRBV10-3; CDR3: CAIMQESSYNEQFF; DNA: TGTGCCATCATGCAGGAGAGCTCCTACAATGAGCAGTTCTTC
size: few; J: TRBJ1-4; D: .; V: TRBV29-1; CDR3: CSVKGTNEKLFF; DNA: TGCAGCGTAAAGGGGACTAATGAAAAACTGTTTTTT
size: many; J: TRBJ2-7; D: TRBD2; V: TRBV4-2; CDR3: CASSQDPILAGGIYEQYF; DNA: TGTGCCAGCAGCCAAGATCCCATCCTAGCGGGAGGTATTTACGAGCAGTACTTC
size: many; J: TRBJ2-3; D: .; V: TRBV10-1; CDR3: CASSRTANTDTQYF; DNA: TGCGCCAGCAGCCGGACAGCCAACACAGATACGCAGTATTTT
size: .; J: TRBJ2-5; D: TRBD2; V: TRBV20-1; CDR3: CSAIAGTQETQYF; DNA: TGCAGTGCCATAGCGGGGACCCAAGAGACCCAGTACTTC
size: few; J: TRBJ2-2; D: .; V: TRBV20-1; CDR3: CSAPRGGTANTGELFF; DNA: TGCAGTGCTCCAAGGGGGGGGACCGCGAACACCGGGGAGCTGTTTTTT
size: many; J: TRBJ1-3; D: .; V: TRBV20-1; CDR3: CSAGQGGNTIYF; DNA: TGCAGTGCGGGCCAGGGGGGAAACACCATATATTTT
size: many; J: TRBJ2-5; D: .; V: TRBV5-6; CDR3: CASSLEPYPQYF; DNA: TGTGCCAGCAGCCTTGAACCCTATCCCCAGTACTTC